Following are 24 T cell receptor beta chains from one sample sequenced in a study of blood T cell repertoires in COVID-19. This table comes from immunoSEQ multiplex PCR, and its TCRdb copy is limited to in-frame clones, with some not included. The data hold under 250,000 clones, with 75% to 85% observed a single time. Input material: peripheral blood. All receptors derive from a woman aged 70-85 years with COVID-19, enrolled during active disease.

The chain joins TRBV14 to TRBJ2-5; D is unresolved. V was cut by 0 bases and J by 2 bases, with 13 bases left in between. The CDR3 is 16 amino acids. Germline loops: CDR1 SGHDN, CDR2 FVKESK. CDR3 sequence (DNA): TGTGCCAGCAGCCAAGACCCCGCAGCTAGGCAAGAGACCCAGTACTTC. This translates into CASSQDPAARQETQYF.

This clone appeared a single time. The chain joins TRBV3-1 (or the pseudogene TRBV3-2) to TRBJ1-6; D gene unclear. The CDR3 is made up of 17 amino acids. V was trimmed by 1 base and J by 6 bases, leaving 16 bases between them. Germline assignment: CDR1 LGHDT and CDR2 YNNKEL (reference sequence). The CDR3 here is CASSQGRLDLGNSPLHF. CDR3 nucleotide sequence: TGTGCCAGCAGCCAAGGTCGGCTGGACTTGGGTAATTCACCCCTCCACTTT.

CDR3 sequence: CASSQGGRSPVDNEQFF. The CDR3 DNA sequence: TGTGCCAGCAGCCAGGGCGGGAGGTCGCCTGTGGACAATGAGCAGTTCTTC. V usage is TRBV4-2 and J usage is TRBJ2-1, with 8 nucleotides matching TRBD2. With 3 bases clipped from V and 5 bases from J, the junction kept 12 bases outside the gene matches. Germline V CDR1 and CDR2: LGHNA, YNFKEQ. The CDR3 loop spans 17 amino acids.

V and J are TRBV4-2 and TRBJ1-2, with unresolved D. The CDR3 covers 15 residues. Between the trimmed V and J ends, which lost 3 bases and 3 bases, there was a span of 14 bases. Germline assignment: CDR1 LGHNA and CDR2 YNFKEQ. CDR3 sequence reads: CASSQASGTDYGYTF. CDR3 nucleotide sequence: TGTGCCAGCAGCCAGGCCTCAGGTACCGACTATGGCTACACCTTC.

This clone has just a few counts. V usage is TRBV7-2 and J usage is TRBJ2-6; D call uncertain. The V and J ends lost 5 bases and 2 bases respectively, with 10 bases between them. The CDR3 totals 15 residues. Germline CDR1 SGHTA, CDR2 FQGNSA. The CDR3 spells CASSTQAPGANVLTF. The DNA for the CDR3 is TGTGCCAGCAGCACCCAGGCGCCTGGGGCCAACGTCCTGACTTTC.

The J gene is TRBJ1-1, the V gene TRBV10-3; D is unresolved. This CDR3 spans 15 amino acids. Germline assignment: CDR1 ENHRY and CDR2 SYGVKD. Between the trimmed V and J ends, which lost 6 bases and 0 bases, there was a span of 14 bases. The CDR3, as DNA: TGTGCCATCAGGGGTTCTCAGGAAGTGAACACTGAAGCTTTCTTT. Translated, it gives CAIRGSQEVNTEAFF.

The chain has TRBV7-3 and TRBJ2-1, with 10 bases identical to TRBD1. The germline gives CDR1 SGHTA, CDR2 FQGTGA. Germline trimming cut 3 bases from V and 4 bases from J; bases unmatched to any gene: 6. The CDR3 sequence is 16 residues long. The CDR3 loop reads CASSFYPGQGYNEQFF. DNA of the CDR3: TGTGCCAGCAGCTTCTATCCGGGACAGGGGTACAATGAGCAGTTCTTC.

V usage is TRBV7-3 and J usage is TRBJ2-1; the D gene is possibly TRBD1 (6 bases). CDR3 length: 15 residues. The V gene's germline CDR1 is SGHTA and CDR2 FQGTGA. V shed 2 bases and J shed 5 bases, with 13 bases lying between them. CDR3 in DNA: TGTGCCAGCAGCTTACCAGGGGAAGGAAACAATGAGCAGTTCTTC. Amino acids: CASSLPGEGNNEQFF.

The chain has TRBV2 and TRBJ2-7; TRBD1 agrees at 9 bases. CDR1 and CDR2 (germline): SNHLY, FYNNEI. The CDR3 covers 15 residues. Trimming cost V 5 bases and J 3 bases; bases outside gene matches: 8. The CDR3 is CASSLGQGSLYEQYF. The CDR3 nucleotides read TGTGCCAGCAGTCTTGGACAGGGGTCCCTCTACGAGCAGTACTTC.

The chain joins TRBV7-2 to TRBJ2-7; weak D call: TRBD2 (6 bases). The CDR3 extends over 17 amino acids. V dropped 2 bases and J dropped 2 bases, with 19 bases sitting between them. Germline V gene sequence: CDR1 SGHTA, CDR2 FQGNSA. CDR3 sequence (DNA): TGTGCCAGCAGCTTAAATCGGGCAACGGGGGTAACCTACGAGCAGTACTTC. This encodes CASSLNRATGVTYEQYF.

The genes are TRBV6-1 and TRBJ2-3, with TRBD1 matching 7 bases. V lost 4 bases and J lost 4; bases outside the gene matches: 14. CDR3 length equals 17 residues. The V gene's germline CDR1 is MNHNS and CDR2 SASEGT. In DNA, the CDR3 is TGTGCCAGCAGTGTCCAGGGGGTTGGGCCTCGCGCAGATACGCAGTATTTT. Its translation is CASSVQGVGPRADTQYF.

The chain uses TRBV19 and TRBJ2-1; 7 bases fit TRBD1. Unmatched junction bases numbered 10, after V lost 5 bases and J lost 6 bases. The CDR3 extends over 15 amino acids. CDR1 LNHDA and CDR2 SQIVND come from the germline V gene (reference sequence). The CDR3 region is CASSVTGVGINEQFF. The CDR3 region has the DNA TGTGCCAGTAGTGTCACAGGGGTTGGGATCAATGAGCAGTTCTTC.

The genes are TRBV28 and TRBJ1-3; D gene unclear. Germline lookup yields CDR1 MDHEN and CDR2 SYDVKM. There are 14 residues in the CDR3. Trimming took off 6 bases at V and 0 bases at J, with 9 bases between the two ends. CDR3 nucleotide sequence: TGTGCCAGCAGATCCCCCAGCTCTGGAAACACCATATATTTT. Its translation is CASRSPSSGNTIYF.

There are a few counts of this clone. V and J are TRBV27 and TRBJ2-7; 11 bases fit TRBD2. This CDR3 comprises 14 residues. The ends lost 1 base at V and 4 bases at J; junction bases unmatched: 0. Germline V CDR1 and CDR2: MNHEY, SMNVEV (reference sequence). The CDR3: CASSLLAGGYEQYF. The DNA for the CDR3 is TGTGCCAGCAGTTTATTAGCGGGAGGGTACGAGCAGTACTTC.

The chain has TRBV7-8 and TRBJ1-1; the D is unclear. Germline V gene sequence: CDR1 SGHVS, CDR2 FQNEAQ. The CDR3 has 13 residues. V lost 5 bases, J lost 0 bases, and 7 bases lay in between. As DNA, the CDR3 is TGTGCCAGCAGCCCGTTTATGAACACTGAAGCTTTCTTT. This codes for CASSPFMNTEAFF.

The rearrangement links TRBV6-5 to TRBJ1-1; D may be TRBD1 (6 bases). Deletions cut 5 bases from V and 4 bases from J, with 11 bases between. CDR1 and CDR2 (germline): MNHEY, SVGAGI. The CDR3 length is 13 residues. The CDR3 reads CASSQGIITEAFF. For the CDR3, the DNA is TGTGCCAGCAGTCAGGGGATAATCACTGAAGCTTTCTTT.

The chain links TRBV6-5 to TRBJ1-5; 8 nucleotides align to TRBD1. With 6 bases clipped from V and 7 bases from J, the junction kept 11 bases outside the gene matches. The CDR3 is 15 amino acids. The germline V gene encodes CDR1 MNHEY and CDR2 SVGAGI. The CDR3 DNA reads TGTGCCAGCAGGCGGACAGGGACTTGGGGCCAGCCCCAGCATTTT. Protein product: CASRRTGTWGQPQHF.

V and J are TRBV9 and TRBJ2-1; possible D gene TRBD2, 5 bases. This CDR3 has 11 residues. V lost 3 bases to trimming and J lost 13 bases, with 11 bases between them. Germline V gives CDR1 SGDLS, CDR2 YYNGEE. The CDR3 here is CASSASLLQFF. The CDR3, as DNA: TGTGCCAGCAGCGCTAGCCTCCTACAGTTCTTC.

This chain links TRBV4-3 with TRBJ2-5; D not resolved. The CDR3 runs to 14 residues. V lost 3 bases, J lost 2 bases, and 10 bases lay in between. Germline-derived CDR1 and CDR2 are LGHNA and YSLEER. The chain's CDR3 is CASSHGLIQETQYF. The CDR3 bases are TGCGCCAGCAGCCATGGGCTGATTCAAGAGACCCAGTACTTC.

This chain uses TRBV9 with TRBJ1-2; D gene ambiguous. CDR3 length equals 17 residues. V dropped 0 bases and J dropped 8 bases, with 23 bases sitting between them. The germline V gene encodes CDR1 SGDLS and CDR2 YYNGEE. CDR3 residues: CASSVEWAGPSIGGYTF. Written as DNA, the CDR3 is TGTGCCAGCAGCGTAGAGTGGGCAGGACCTAGCATCGGCGGCTACACCTTC.

Here the CDR3 reads CASSTGTENYGYTF. CDR3 in DNA: TGTGCCAGCTCCACCGGGACAGAGAACTATGGCTACACCTTC. V gene TRBV6-5 combines with J gene TRBJ1-2; 7 bases are a match to TRBD1. Germline V CDR1 and CDR2: MNHEY, SVGAGI. Germline trimming cut 8 bases from V and 2 bases from J; bases unmatched to any gene: 8. The CDR3 length is 14 residues.

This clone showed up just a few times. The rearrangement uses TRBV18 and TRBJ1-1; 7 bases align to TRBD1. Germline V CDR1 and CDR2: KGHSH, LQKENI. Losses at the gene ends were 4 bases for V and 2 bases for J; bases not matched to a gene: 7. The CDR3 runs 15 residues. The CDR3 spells CASSQQGLGNTEAFF. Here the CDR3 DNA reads TGTGCCAGCTCACAACAGGGGCTGGGAAACACTGAAGCTTTCTTT.

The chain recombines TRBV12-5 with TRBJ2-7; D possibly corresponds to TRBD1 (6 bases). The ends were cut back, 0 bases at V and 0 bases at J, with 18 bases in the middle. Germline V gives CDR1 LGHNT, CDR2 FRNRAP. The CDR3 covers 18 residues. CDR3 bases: TGTGCTAGTGGTTTGGTTGACAGGTTCGACCGCGACTCCTACGAGCAGTACTTC. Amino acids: CASGLVDRFDRDSYEQYF.

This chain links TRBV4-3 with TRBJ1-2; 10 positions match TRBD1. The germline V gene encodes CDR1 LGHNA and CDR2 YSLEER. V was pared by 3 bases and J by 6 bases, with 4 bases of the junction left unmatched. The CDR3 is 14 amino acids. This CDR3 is CASSHKGTGDGYTF. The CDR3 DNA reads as TGCGCCAGCAGCCACAAAGGGACAGGGGATGGCTACACCTTC.